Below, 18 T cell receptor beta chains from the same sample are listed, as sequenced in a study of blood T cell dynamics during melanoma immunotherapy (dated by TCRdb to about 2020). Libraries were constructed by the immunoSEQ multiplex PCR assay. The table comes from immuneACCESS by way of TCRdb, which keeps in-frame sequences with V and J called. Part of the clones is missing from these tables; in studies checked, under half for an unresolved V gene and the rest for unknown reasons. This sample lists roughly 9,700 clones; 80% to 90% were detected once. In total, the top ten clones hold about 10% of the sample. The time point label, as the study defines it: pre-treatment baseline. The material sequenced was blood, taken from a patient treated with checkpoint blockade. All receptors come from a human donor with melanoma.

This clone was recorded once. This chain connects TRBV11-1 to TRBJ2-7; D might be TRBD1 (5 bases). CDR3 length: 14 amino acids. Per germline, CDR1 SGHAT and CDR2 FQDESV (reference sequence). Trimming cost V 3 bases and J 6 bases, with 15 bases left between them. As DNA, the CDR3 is TGTGCCAGCAGCTTGGGCAGGGTCTCAGGCGAGCAGTACTTC. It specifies CASSLGRVSGEQYF.

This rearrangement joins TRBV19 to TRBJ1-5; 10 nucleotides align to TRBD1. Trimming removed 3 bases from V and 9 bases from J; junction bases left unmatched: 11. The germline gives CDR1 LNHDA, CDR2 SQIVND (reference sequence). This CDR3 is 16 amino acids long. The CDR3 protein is CASSISGTGALGPQHF. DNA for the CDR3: TGTGCCAGTAGTATTTCGGGGACAGGGGCCCTTGGGCCCCAGCATTTT.

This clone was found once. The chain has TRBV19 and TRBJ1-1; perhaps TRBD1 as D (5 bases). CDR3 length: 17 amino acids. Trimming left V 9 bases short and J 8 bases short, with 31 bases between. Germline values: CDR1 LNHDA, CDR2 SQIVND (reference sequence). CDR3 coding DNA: TGTGCCAGCGCGGGAACAAAGAGAACTATTCAGGGCGAAGAAGCTTTCTTT. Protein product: CASAGTKRTIQGEEAFF.

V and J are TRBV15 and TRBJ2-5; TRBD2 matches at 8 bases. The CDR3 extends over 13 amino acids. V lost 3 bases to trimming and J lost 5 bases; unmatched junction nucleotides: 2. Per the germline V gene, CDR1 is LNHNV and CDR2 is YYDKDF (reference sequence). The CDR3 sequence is CATSSGGAETQYF. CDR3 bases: TGTGCCACCAGCAGCGGGGGGGCTGAGACCCAGTACTTC.

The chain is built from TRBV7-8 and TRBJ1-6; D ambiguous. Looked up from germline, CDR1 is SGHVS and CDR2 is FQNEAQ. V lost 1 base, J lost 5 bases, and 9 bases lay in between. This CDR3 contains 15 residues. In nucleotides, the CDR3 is TGTGCCAGCAGCTTAGTATACGGGGATAATTCACCCCTCCACTTT. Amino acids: CASSLVYGDNSPLHF. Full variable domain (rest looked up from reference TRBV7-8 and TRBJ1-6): GAGVSQSPRYKVAKRGQDVALRCDPISGHVSLFWYQQALGQGPEFLTYFQNEAQLDKSGLPSDRFFAERPEGSVSTLKIQRTQQEDSAVYLCASSLVYGDNSPLHFGNGTRLTVT.

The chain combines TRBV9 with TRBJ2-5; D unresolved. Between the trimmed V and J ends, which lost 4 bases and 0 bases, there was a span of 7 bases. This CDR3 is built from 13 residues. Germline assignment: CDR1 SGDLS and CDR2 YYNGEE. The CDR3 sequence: CASSPSYQETQYF. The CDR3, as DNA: TGTGCCAGCAGCCCATCGTACCAAGAGACCCAGTACTTC.

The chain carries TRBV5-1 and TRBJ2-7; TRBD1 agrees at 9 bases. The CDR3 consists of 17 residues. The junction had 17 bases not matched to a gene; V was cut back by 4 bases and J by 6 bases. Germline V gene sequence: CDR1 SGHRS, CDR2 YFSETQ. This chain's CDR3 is CASSSRSRGQGISEQYF. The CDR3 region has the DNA TGCGCCAGCAGCAGCCGTAGTCGGGGACAGGGTATCTCCGAGCAGTACTTC.

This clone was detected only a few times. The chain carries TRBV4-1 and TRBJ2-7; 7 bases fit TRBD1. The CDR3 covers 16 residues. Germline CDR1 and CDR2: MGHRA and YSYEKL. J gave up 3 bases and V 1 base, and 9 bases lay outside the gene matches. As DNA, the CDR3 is TGCGCCAGCAGCCAAGTGTTGGCAGGGGGAAACTACGAGCAGTACTTC. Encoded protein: CASSQVLAGGNYEQYF.

Here the CDR3 reads CASSVGDGAITEAFF. CDR3 DNA: TGTGCCAGCAGCGTAGGAGATGGGGCAATCACTGAAGCTTTCTTT. This chain joins TRBV9 and TRBJ1-1, with D possibly being TRBD1 (5 bases). Germline CDR1 SGDLS, CDR2 YYNGEE. V was clipped by 0 bases and J by 4 bases, with 13 bases between them. This CDR3 has 15 amino acids.

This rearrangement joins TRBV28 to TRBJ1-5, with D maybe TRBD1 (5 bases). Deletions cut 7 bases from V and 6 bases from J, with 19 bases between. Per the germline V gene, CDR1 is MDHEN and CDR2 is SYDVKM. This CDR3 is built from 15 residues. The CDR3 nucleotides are TGTGCCAGCACGGTTGGGGGGGGAACAACTCAGCCCCAGCATTTT. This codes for CASTVGGGTTQPQHF.

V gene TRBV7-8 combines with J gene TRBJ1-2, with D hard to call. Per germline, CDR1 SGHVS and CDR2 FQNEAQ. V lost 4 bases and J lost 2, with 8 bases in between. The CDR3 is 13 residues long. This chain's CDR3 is CASSSTRNYGYTF. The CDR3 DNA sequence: TGTGCCAGCAGCTCCACACGGAACTATGGCTACACCTTC. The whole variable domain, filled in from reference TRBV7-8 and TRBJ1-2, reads GAGVSQSPRYKVAKRGQDVALRCDPISGHVSLFWYQQALGQGPEFLTYFQNEAQLDKSGLPSDRFFAERPEGSVSTLKIQRTQQEDSAVYLCASSSTRNYGYTFGSGTRLTVV.

The CDR3: CASSSTGNTEAFF. The CDR3 nucleotides read TGTGCCAGCAGCTCGACAGGGAACACTGAAGCTTTCTTT. The chain combines TRBV7-9 with TRBJ1-1; possibly TRBD1 for D (6 bases). Trimming removed 4 bases at V and 1 base at J, with 7 bases between. The CDR3 has 13 amino acids. CDR1 and CDR2 from the germline V gene are SEHNR and FQNEAQ (reference sequence). Full variable domain (rest looked up from reference TRBV7-9 and TRBJ1-1): DTGVSQNPRHKITKRGQNVTFRCDPISEHNRLYWYRQTLGQGPEFLTYFQNEAQLEKSRLLSDRFSAERPKGSFSTLEIQRTEQGDSAMYLCASSSTGNTEAFFGQGTRLTVV.

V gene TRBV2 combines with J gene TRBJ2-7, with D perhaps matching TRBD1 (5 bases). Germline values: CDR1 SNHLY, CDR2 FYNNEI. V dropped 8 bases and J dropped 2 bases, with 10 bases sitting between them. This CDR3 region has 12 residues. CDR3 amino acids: CASLGHPYEQYF. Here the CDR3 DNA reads TGTGCCAGCCTAGGACACCCCTACGAGCAGTACTTC.

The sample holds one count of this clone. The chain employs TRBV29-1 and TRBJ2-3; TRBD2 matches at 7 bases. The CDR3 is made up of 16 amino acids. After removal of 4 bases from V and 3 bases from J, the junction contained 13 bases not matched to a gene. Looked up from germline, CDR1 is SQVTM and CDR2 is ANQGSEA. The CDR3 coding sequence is TGCAGCGTTGCCCTCGGTAGAAGCGGGGCTACAGATACGCAGTATTTT. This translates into CSVALGRSGATDTQYF.

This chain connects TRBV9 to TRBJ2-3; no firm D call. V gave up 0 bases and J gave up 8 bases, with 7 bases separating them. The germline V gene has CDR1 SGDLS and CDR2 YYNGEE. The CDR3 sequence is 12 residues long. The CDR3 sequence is CASSVETGTQYF. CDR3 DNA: TGTGCCAGCAGCGTAGAAACGGGTACGCAGTATTTT.

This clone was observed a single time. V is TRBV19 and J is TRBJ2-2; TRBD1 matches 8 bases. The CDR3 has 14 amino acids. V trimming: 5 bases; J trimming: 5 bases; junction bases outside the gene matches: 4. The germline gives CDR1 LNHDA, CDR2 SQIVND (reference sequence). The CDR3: CASSSRGLTGELFF. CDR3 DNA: TGTGCCAGTAGTTCCAGGGGGCTGACCGGGGAGCTGTTTTTT.

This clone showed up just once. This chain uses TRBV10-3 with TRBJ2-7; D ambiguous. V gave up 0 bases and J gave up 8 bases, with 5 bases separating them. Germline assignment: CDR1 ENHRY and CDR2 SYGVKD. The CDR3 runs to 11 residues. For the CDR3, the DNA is TGTGCCATCAGTGAGTCGGGGAAGCAGTACTTC. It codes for CAISESGKQYF.

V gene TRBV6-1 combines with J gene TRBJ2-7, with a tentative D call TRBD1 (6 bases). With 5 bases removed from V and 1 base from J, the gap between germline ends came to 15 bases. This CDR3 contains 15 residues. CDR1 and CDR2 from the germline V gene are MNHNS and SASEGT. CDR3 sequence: CASSLQQGRSYEQYF. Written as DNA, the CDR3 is TGTGCCAGCAGTCTGCAACAGGGAAGGTCCTACGAGCAGTACTTC.